Each of the 28 T cell receptor beta chains below was sequenced from the same sample in a study of CD8 T cells in ankylosing spondylitis. Study-wide results and limits: A TCR beta motif made of several highly homologous variants seemed typical of ankylosing spondylitis blood.

TCRdb used MiXCR to reprocess the 5' RACE reads, holding one entry per CDR3 protein. The sample consists of roughly 670,000 distinct CDR3 sequences, about 20% of them appearing once. No cognate antigen is known for these TCRs. Sequencing used blood, either unsorted or a sorted T cell fraction (not recorded which). The receptors originated from a male donor with ankylosing spondylitis.

This clonotype showed up just a few times. The chain carries TRBV29-1 and TRBJ2-1; 7 bases are shared with TRBD1. Germline CDR1 SQVTM, CDR2 ANQGSEA. J lost 2 bases, V lost 6 bases, and 4 bases had no gene match. The CDR3 runs 13 residues. This chain's CDR3 is CSVRQGPYNEQFF. The CDR3 DNA reads TGCAGCGTCCGACAGGGCCCCTACAATGAGCAGTTCTTC.

The rearrangement links TRBV4-3 to TRBJ2-7; 8 nucleotides align to TRBD2. This CDR3 has 15 amino acids. Losses at the gene ends were 3 bases for V and 1 base for J; bases not matched to a gene: 5. Germline V gene data show CDR1 as LGHNA and CDR2 as YSLEER. The CDR3 loop is CASSQHTSGSYEQYF. CDR3 nucleotide sequence: TGCGCCAGCAGCCAGCACACTAGCGGTTCCTACGAGCAGTACTTC.

A few counts support this clonotype. The chain employs TRBV20-1 and TRBJ1-6; 8 nucleotides line up with TRBD1. This CDR3 contains 16 residues. Germline values: CDR1 DFQATT, CDR2 SNEGSKA (reference sequence). The V and J ends lost 6 bases and 0 bases, in that order; junction bases with no gene match: 7. The DNA for the CDR3 is TGCAGTGCGCTACAGGGGGGGAGCTCCTATAATTCACCCCTCCACTTT. Translating it yields CSALQGGSSYNSPLHF.

The chain couples TRBV5-1 to TRBJ2-1; D is tentatively TRBD1 or TRBD2 (6 bases each). Germline values: CDR1 SGHRS, CDR2 YFSETQ. Trimming cost V 0 bases and J 6 bases, with 19 bases left between them. The CDR3 runs 17 residues. The CDR3 DNA reads as TGCGCCAGCAGCTTGGGTCTTAGTAACGGGGGCCTCAATGAGCAGTTCTTC. It translates to CASSLGLSNGGLNEQFF.

The rearrangement joins TRBV11-2 to TRBJ2-7; TRBD2 matches 8 bases. The CDR3 sequence is 16 residues long. CDR1 is SGHAT and CDR2 is FQNNGV in the germline V gene. The V and J ends lost 3 bases and 3 bases, in that order; junction bases with no gene match: 10. The CDR3 nucleotides read TGTGCCAGCAGCTTCGACTCAAGCGGGGGACTCTACGAGCAGTACTTC. It encodes CASSFDSSGGLYEQYF.

The chain is built from TRBV19 and TRBJ2-1; 9 positions match TRBD2. In germline, CDR1 is LNHDA, CDR2 SQIVND (reference sequence). CDR3 size: 16 residues. The trim removed 0 bases at V and 8 bases at J, leaving 8 bases unmatched. Here the CDR3 reads CASSIEIAGAPDEQFF. The CDR3 DNA is TGTGCCAGTAGTATAGAGATAGCGGGAGCCCCGGATGAGCAGTTCTTC.

This chain uses TRBV7-2 with TRBJ2-5; 12 bases are a match to TRBD1. This CDR3 is 16 amino acids long. J was trimmed by 6 bases and V by 5 bases; bases with no gene match: 10. Germline V gene lookup returns CDR1 SGHTA and CDR2 FQGNSA. The CDR3 is CASSPKGTGGVKTQYF. Here the CDR3 DNA reads TGTGCCAGCAGCCCAAAGGGGACAGGGGGCGTAAAGACCCAGTACTTC.

The gene calls are TRBV4-1 and TRBJ2-7; possible D gene TRBD2, 5 bases. The CDR3 loop spans 15 amino acids. V was trimmed by 4 bases and J by 2 bases, leaving 15 bases between them. CDR1 and CDR2 (germline): MGHRA, YSYEKL. CDR3 loop: CASSPLYGVAYEQYF. The CDR3 nucleotides read TGCGCCAGCAGCCCCCTCTACGGGGTAGCCTACGAGCAGTACTTC.

The rearrangement links TRBV12-3 or TRBV12-4 to TRBJ2-1; TRBD1 might be the D (8 bases). Trimming shortened V by 4 bases and J by 3 bases, and 13 bases separated the two germline ends. CDR3 length: 15 amino acids. Here the CDR3 reads CASSSHRGGYNEQFF. CDR3 DNA sequence: TGTGCCAGCAGTTCCCACAGGGGGGGCTACAATGAGCAGTTCTTC.

The chain combines TRBV28 with TRBJ2-2, with no clear D. CDR3 length: 11 amino acids. The germline V and J ends were trimmed by 6 bases and 6 bases, with 5 bases remaining between them. CDR1 and CDR2 from the germline V gene are MDHEN and SYDVKM. For the CDR3, the DNA is TGTGCCAGCAGCTGGCCCGGGGAGCTGTTTTTT. This translates into CASSWPGELFF.

V usage is TRBV5-6 and J usage is TRBJ1-5, with D perhaps matching TRBD1 (6 bases). This CDR3 comprises 15 residues. Between the trimmed V and J ends, which lost 4 bases and 6 bases, there was a span of 17 bases. CDR1 is SGHDT, CDR2 YYEEEE, per germline. In DNA, the CDR3 is TGTGCCAGCAGCATCGGGGGGGGCTCGAGTCAGCCCCAGCATTTT. It yields the protein CASSIGGGSSQPQHF.

This sequence joins TRBV29-1 and TRBJ2-7, with 9 nucleotides matching TRBD1. V dropped 4 bases and J dropped 2; count of bases not matched to a gene: 12. CDR1 and CDR2 (germline): SQVTM, ANQGSEA. There are 16 residues in the CDR3. CDR3 residues: CSVAETGGSAAYEQYF. The DNA of the CDR3 is TGCAGCGTTGCTGAGACAGGGGGGAGCGCAGCCTACGAGCAGTACTTC.

The CDR3 region is CASSLGRGHSYNEQFF. In DNA form, the CDR3 reads TGCGCCAGCAGCTTGGGCAGGGGGCACTCCTACAATGAGCAGTTCTTC. The chain employs TRBV5-1 and TRBJ2-1, with TRBD1 matching 8 bases. Looked up from germline, CDR1 is SGHRS and CDR2 is YFSETQ. This CDR3 spans 16 amino acids. The V gene end was trimmed by 0 bases and the J gene end by 0 bases; junction bases not matched to a gene: 2.

This clonotype was seen more than once but under ten times. In DNA, the CDR3 is TGTGCCAGCAGTTACGGGGGCGGGGGGAACACCGGGGAGCTGTTTTTT. Translating it yields CASSYGGGGNTGELFF. The genes are TRBV6-5 and TRBJ2-2; D perhaps matches TRBD2 (7 bases). From germline, CDR1 is MNHEY and CDR2 SVGAGI. The V gene lost 2 bases and the J gene lost 1 base, with 11 bases spanning the gap. This CDR3 has 16 amino acids.

This clonotype was seen a handful of times. The V and J genes are TRBV5-1 and TRBJ2-2; the match to TRBD1 covers 8 bases. The CDR3 runs to 15 residues. Germline lookup yields CDR1 SGHRS and CDR2 YFSETQ. V lost 2 bases to trimming and J lost 7 bases; unmatched junction nucleotides: 7. CDR3 DNA: TGCGCCAGCAGCTTTGGACAGGGAAGTGGCGGGGAGCTGTTTTTT. This translates into CASSFGQGSGGELFF.

The table lists this clonotype with a few counts. DNA for the CDR3: TGTGCCAGCAACGGACAGGGGAGCGAGCAGTACTTC. This encodes CASNGQGSEQYF. The J gene is TRBJ2-7, the V gene TRBV5-6; TRBD1 matches at 9 bases. V lost 6 bases, J lost 6 bases, and 4 bases stayed unmatched. In germline, CDR1 is SGHDT, CDR2 YYEEEE. This CDR3 has 12 amino acids.

The chain has TRBV29-1 and TRBJ2-7, with 9 bases that match TRBD1. The V gene's germline CDR1 is SQVTM and CDR2 ANQGSEA. V trimming: 6 bases; J trimming: 2 bases; junction bases outside the gene matches: 2. The CDR3 length is 12 residues. The DNA for the CDR3 is TGCAGCGTCCGGGACAGGGCCTACGAGCAGTACTTC. This gives the protein CSVRDRAYEQYF.

Only a few counts were recorded for this clonotype. The genes are TRBV27 and TRBJ2-2, with D possibly TRBD2 on 7 matching bases. The germline V gene encodes CDR1 MNHEY and CDR2 SMNVEV (reference sequence). The CDR3 length is 16 residues. V was cut by 2 bases and J by 1 base, with 11 bases left in between. CDR3 in amino acids: CASSLSGTQNTGELFF. Here the CDR3 DNA reads TGTGCCAGCAGTTTAAGCGGGACACAGAACACCGGGGAGCTGTTTTTT.

The J gene is TRBJ2-4, the V gene TRBV7-2; tentative D call: TRBD2 (6 bases). Germline loops: CDR1 SGHTA, CDR2 FQGNSA. CDR3 length equals 17 residues. V gave up 0 bases and J gave up 0 bases, with 12 bases separating them. CDR3 region: CASSLAWAGLAKNIQYF. The CDR3 coding sequence is TGTGCCAGCAGCTTAGCCTGGGCGGGGCTAGCCAAAAACATTCAGTACTTC.

This clonotype has a count of ten or more. The chain recombines TRBV7-2 with TRBJ2-5; 7 bases match TRBD1. Germline CDR1 reads SGHTA; CDR2 reads FQGNSA. This CDR3 is 15 amino acids long. After removal of 5 bases from V and 7 bases from J, the junction contained 13 bases not matched to a gene. The CDR3 sequence is CASSPSGTEKGTQYF. The CDR3 DNA sequence: TGTGCCAGCAGCCCCTCCGGGACAGAGAAGGGGACCCAGTACTTC.

This clonotype has just a few counts. The V call is TRBV5-1, the J call TRBJ2-5, with 8 bases that match TRBD1. Germline V gives CDR1 SGHRS, CDR2 YFSETQ. Trimming cost V 2 bases and J 5 bases; bases outside gene matches: 5. CDR3 size: 14 residues. CDR3 sequence reads: CASSFGQGLETQYF. The CDR3 nucleotides are TGCGCCAGCAGCTTCGGACAGGGTCTGGAGACCCAGTACTTC.

This chain joins TRBV20-1 and TRBJ2-2, with 9 bases identical to TRBD2. Germline V gene data show CDR1 as DFQATT and CDR2 as SNEGSKA (reference sequence). V trimming: 1 base; J trimming: 4 bases; junction bases outside the gene matches: 4. The CDR3 consists of 15 residues. The CDR3 protein is CSARGAGGLTGELFF. The CDR3 DNA reads as TGCAGTGCTAGAGGAGCGGGAGGCCTCACCGGGGAGCTGTTTTTT.

The V and J genes are TRBV4-3 and TRBJ1-2; D is possibly TRBD1 (6 bases). The CDR3 length is 16 residues. Germline V gene lookup returns CDR1 LGHNA and CDR2 YSLEER. Trimming removed 1 base at V and 7 bases at J, with 19 bases between. The CDR3 DNA reads TGCGCCAGCAGCCAAGCGGTGGCACAGGGACGGGGTGGCTACACCTTC. This codes for CASSQAVAQGRGGYTF.

The chain couples TRBV7-8 to TRBJ1-6; TRBD1 matches at 8 bases. V lost 1 base to trimming and J lost 8 bases; unmatched junction nucleotides: 4. There are 15 residues in the CDR3. Germline-derived CDR1 and CDR2 are SGHVS and FQNEAQ. CDR3 in amino acids: CASSLGGQVDSPLHF. The CDR3 region has the DNA TGTGCCAGCAGCTTAGGGGGACAGGTAGATTCACCCCTCCACTTT.

This clonotype was observed a few times. The chain employs TRBV15 and TRBJ2-2; 13 bases fit TRBD2. The CDR3 runs to 18 residues. Germline V gives CDR1 LNHNV, CDR2 YYDKDF (reference sequence). Trimming at V came to 5 bases and at J to 1 base, leaving 7 bases not matched to a gene. CDR3 coding DNA: TGTGCCACCAGCGGTGGACTAGCGGGGGCCGGGAACACCGGGGAGCTGTTTTTT. Encoded protein: CATSGGLAGAGNTGELFF.

This clonotype came up a few times. The chain recombines TRBV5-1 with TRBJ1-1; a weak D match, TRBD1 (5 bases). Germline V CDR1 and CDR2: SGHRS, YFSETQ. Trimming removed 0 bases from V and 4 bases from J, with 10 bases in between. The CDR3 sequence is 14 residues long. The chain's CDR3 is CASSLAGYFTEAFF. The CDR3 DNA sequence: TGCGCCAGCAGCTTGGCAGGGTATTTCACTGAAGCTTTCTTT.

This clonotype turned up a few times. The chain joins TRBV2 to TRBJ1-6; D ambiguous. Germline V gives CDR1 SNHLY, CDR2 FYNNEI. Deletions cut 8 bases from V and 8 bases from J, with 13 bases between. The CDR3 covers 13 residues. CDR3 protein: CASVRSRDSPLHF. As DNA, the CDR3 is TGTGCCAGCGTGAGGAGCCGGGATTCACCCCTCCACTTT. The entire variable domain, with the rest obtained from reference TRBV2 and TRBJ1-6, is as follows: EPEVTQTPSHQVTQMGQEVILRCVPISNHLYFYWYRQILGQKVEFLVSFYNNEISEKSEIFDDQFSVERPDGSNFTLKIRSTKLEDSAMYFCASVRSRDSPLHFGNGTRLTVT.

A few counts support this clonotype. The chain has TRBV5-1 and TRBJ2-3; the D is unclear. V was cut by 4 bases and J by 5 bases, with 14 bases left in between. This CDR3 contains 14 residues. Germline V gene data show CDR1 as SGHRS and CDR2 as YFSETQ. The DNA of the CDR3 is TGCGCCAGCAGCCCGAGGTGGTCCCAAGATACGCAGTATTTT. This translates into CASSPRWSQDTQYF.